The 14 T cell receptor beta chains presented below share a single source sample, sequenced in a study of T cell responses to AZD1222 COVID-19 vaccine. The method was immunoSEQ multiplex PCR; TCRdb's version includes in-frame clones alone and lacks a portion of them. Among under 110,000 clones listed, about 90% were seen once. The sequencing here drew on peripheral blood, taken on day 0 of AZD1222 vaccination. The receptor set was obtained from an adult in good health.

In DNA, the CDR3 is TGCGCCAGTATCCGACGAGTGCGACGGAGCAATCAGCCCCAGCATTTT. It specifies CASIRRVRRSNQPQHF. V and J are TRBV10-1 and TRBJ1-5; D is uncertain. V lost 9 bases to trimming and J lost 1 base, with 19 bases between them. Germline V gene sequence: CDR1 WNHNN, CDR2 SYGVQD (reference sequence). The CDR3 length is 16 residues.

J is TRBJ2-1 and V is TRBV7-9; 9 bases are shared with TRBD2. CDR1 SEHNR and CDR2 FQNEAQ come from the germline V gene (reference sequence). The J segment lost 0 bases and the V segment lost 5 bases, leaving 8 bases of the junction unmatched. The CDR3 spans 17 residues. In nucleotides, the CDR3 is TGTGCCAGCAGCACTCCTGAACTAGCGGGCTCCTACAATGAGCAGTTCTTC. The encoded protein is CASSTPELAGSYNEQFF.

The rearrangement links TRBV7-9 to TRBJ1-2, with D possibly TRBD1 on 5 matching bases. Trimming removed 5 bases from V and 2 bases from J, with 9 bases in between. Looked up from germline, CDR1 is SEHNR and CDR2 is FQNEAQ (reference sequence). This CDR3 has 13 amino acids. The CDR3 loop is CASSLAGNYGYTF. For the CDR3, the DNA is TGTGCCAGCAGCCTCGCAGGGAACTATGGCTACACCTTC.

The CDR3 sequence is CASSLTGVEAFF. CDR3 coding DNA: TGTGCCAGCAGTTTAACGGGGGTCGAAGCTTTCTTT. The V and J genes are TRBV6-5 and TRBJ1-1, with D possibly matching TRBD1 (5 bases). The germline V and J ends were trimmed by 4 bases and 8 bases, with 11 bases remaining between them. Germline CDR1 is MNHEY and CDR2 is SVGAGI. This CDR3 comprises 12 residues.

Here the CDR3 DNA reads TGTGCCAGCAGTTTCACCCCGGTCCATGGCTACACCTTC. Translating it yields CASSFTPVHGYTF. The chain joins TRBV27 to TRBJ1-2; no clear D. The CDR3 covers 13 residues. The V and J ends lost 3 bases and 6 bases respectively, with 11 bases between them. From germline, CDR1 is MNHEY and CDR2 SMNVEV (reference sequence).

This chain uses TRBV7-2 with TRBJ2-3; D call uncertain. The germline gives CDR1 SGHTA, CDR2 FQGNSA. The CDR3 is 14 residues long. V shed 0 bases and J shed 0 bases, with 4 bases lying between them. As DNA, the CDR3 is TGTGCCAGCAGCTTAGCCATAAGCACAGATACGCAGTATTTT. Amino acid sequence: CASSLAISTDTQYF.

The rearrangement uses TRBV23-1 and TRBJ2-3, with no clear D. TRBV23-1 is labeled an ORF, and its function is uncertain. This CDR3 is built from 16 residues. Trimming left V 3 bases short and J 6 bases short, with 19 bases between. The CDR3 nucleotides are TGCGCCAGCAGTCATAGGGAAGGCAGACTCTTGGATACGCAGTATTTT. This gives the protein CASSHREGRLLDTQYF.

The chain is built from TRBV9 and TRBJ1-4; unclear D gene. The length of the CDR3 is 15 residues. Germline CDR1 is SGDLS and CDR2 is YYNGEE. The V end was cut by 3 bases, the J end by 0 bases, with 9 bases between. In DNA, the CDR3 is TGTGCCAGCAGCGGTAAGAAAACAACTAATGAAAAACTGTTTTTT. This encodes CASSGKKTTNEKLFF.

The V and J genes are TRBV6-5 and TRBJ1-3, with TRBD1 matching over 7 bases. This CDR3 region has 15 residues. The J segment lost 3 bases and the V segment lost 5 bases, leaving 7 bases of the junction unmatched. The germline V gene encodes CDR1 MNHEY and CDR2 SVGAGI. The DNA for the CDR3 is TGTGCCAGCAGTAGATCACAGGGGAGTGGAAACACCATATATTTT. It encodes CASSRSQGSGNTIYF.

The chain combines TRBV18 with TRBJ1-5; a weak D match, TRBD1 (6 bases). Germline lookup yields CDR1 KGHSH and CDR2 LQKENI. CDR3 length equals 15 residues. V was pared by 6 bases and J by 1 base, with 13 bases between. The chain's CDR3 is CASSLEGGSNQPQHF. The CDR3 DNA reads as TGTGCCAGCTCCCTTGAAGGGGGGAGCAATCAGCCCCAGCATTTT.

This chain connects TRBV7-9 to TRBJ2-1, with no clear D. Germline CDR1 reads SEHNR; CDR2 reads FQNEAQ (reference sequence). The V end lost 6 bases, the J end lost 6 bases, and 6 bases lay between the germline ends. This CDR3 contains 11 residues. The CDR3 DNA sequence: TGTGCCAGCAGTGTTATCAATGAGCAGTTCTTC. Its protein product is CASSVINEQFF.

CDR3 DNA sequence: TGCGCCAGCACTCAACAGAGACTAGTACGTTCCTACAATGAGCAGTTCTTC. It yields the protein CASTQQRLVRSYNEQFF. The chain uses TRBV4-1 and TRBJ2-1; D might be TRBD2 (6 bases). This CDR3 has 17 residues. The V and J ends lost 7 bases and 1 base respectively, with 20 bases between them. From germline, CDR1 is MGHRA and CDR2 YSYEKL.

This clone was seen a handful of times. The chain has TRBV29-1 and TRBJ2-1; a weak D match, TRBD1 (6 bases). V lost 6 bases and J 10 bases, leaving 16 bases between the germline ends. This CDR3 is 12 amino acids long. Germline V gene lookup returns CDR1 SQVTM and CDR2 ANQGSEA. The CDR3 region is CSVRGQIDEQFF. In DNA, the CDR3 is TGCAGCGTCCGCGGACAGATCGACGAGCAGTTCTTC.

V is TRBV4-1 and J is TRBJ2-3; 7 nucleotides align to TRBD2. This CDR3 comprises 16 residues. The J segment lost 7 bases and the V segment lost 5 bases, leaving 15 bases of the junction unmatched. Germline CDR1 is MGHRA and CDR2 is YSYEKL. CDR3 sequence (DNA): TGCGCCAGCAGCTGGCTCGGGCGGGAGAAGAAATATACGCAGTATTTT. Amino acids: CASSWLGREKKYTQYF.